Sequencing of this T cell receptor beta chain was carried out in a study of OX40 agonist ivuxolimab in advanced cancers. Per germline, CDR1 SGHVS and CDR2 FQNEAQ. There are 14 residues in the CDR3. After removal of 7 bases from V and 5 bases from J, the junction contained 10 bases not matched to a gene. The assay was immunoSEQ multiplex PCR, and TCRdb's table has in-frame clones only and misses some. The table includes under 80,000 clones, roughly 87% detected once. Sequencing used CD4+ or CD8+ T cells sorted from blood, obtained in a trial of the OX40 agonist ivuxolimab. The sequence came from an adult with an advanced solid tumor such as melanoma, head and neck, liver or kidney cancer. The genes are TRBV7-8 and TRBJ1-1, with 7 nucleotides matching TRBD1. CDR3: CASIYREGATEAFF. The DNA of the CDR3 is TGTGCCAGCATCTACAGGGAGGGGGCGACTGAAGCTTTCTTT.